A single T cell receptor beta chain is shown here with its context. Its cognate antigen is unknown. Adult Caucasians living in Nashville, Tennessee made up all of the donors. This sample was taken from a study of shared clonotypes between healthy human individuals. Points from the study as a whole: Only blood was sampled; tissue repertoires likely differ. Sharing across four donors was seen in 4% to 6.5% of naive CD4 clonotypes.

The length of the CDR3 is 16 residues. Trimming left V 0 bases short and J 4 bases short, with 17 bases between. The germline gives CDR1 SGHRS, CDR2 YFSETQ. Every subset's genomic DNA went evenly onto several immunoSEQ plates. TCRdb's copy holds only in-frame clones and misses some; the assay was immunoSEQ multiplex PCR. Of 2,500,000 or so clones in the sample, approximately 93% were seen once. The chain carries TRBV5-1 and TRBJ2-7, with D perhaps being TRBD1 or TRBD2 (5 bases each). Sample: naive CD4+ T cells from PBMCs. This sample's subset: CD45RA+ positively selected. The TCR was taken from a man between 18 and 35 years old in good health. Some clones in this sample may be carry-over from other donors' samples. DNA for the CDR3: TGCGCCAGCAGCTTGGACCCCGGGACGGGCTTGTACGAGCAGTACTTC. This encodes CASSLDPGTGLYEQYF.